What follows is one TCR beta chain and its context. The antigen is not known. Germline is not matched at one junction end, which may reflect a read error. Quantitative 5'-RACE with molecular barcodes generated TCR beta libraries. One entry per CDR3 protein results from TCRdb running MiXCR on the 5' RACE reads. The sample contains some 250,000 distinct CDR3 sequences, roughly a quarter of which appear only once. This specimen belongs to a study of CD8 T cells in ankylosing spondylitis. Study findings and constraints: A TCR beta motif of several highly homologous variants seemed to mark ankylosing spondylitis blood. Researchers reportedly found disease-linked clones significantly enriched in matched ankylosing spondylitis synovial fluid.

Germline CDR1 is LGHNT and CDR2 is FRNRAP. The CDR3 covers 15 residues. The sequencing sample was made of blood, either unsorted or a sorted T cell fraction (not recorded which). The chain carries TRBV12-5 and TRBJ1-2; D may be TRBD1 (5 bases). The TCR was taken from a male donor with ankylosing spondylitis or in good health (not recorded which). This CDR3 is CASGPSGRDSYDYTF. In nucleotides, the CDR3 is TGTGCTAGTGGTCCCTCGGGACGAGACTCCTATGACTACACCTTC.